This T cell receptor (beta chain) was identified in a study of vaccination effects on CD4 cells after COVID-19. The ends were cut back, 6 bases at V and 1 base at J, with 19 bases in the middle. CDR3 length equals 16 residues. CDR1 SGDLS and CDR2 YYNGEE come from the germline V gene. Regarding this clone: Its antigen is not known.

Clones were read by immunoSEQ multiplex PCR, and TCRdb kept only the in-frame ones, dropping some. The repertoire holds 20,000 to 25,000 clones, with over 65% as singletons. Under the ViraFEST assay, PBMC were stimulated with viral peptide pools so that antigen-specific CD4+ T cells expanded. Sequencing was performed afterwards. The authors isolated CD4+ T cells after about 10 days of culture. This individual tested PCR-positive for SARS-CoV-2 infection between March and December 2020. Cultures got half-medium changes with IL-2 on days 3 and 7. This sequence joins TRBV9 and TRBJ2-5, with a tentative D call TRBD2 (6 bases). This receptor was identified in a human donor who had a prior SARS-CoV-2 infection. This specimen consisted of CD4+ T cells from PBMCs cultured with a peptide pool, obtained before COVID-19 vaccination. As DNA, the CDR3 is TGTGCCAGCACCTGGGGGACCGGGACTTCCCAAGAGACCCAGTACTTC. Its translation is CASTWGTGTSQETQYF.